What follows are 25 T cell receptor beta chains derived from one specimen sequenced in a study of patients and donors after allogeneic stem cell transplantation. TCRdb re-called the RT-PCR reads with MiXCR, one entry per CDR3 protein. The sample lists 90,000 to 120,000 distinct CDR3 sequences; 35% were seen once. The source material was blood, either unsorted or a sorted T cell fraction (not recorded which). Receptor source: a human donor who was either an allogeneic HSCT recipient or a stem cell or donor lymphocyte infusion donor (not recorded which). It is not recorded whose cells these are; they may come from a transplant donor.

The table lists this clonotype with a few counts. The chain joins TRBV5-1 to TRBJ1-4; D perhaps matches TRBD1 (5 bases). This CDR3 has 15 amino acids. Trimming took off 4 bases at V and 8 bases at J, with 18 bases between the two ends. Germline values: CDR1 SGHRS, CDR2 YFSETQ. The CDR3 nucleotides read TGCGCCAGCAGCCTGCAGGGCGGAGGGAACGAAAAACTGTTTTTT. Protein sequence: CASSLQGGGNEKLFF.

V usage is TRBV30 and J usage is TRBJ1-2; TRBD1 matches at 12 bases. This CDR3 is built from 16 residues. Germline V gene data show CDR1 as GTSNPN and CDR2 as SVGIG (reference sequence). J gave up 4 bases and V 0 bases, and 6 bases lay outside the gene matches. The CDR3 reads CAWSVRRDRGLYGYTF. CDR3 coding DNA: TGTGCCTGGAGTGTACGTCGGGACAGGGGGCTCTATGGCTACACCTTC.

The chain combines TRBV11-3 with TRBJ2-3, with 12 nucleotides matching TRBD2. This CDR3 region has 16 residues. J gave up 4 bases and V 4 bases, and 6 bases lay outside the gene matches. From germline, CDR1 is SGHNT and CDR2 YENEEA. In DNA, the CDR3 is TGTGCCAGCAGCTCCTTGACTAGCGGGAGTCCAGATACGCAGTATTTT. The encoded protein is CASSSLTSGSPDTQYF.

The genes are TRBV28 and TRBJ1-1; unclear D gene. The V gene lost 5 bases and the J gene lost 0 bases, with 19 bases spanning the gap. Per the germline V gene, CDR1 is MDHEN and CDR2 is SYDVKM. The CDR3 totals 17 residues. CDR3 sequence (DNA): TGTGCCAGCAGTGCAGACCTGGGTGCAAAATTGAACACTGAAGCTTTCTTT. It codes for CASSADLGAKLNTEAFF.

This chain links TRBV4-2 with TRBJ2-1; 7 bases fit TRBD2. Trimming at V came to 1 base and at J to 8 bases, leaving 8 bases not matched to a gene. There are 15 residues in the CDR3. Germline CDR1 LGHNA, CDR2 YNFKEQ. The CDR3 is CASSQGGGSSYEQFF. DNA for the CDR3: TGTGCCAGCAGCCAAGGGGGCGGGAGTTCCTATGAGCAGTTCTTC.

CDR3 in DNA: TGCAGCGTTGACTGGGGACTCAAATCCTACGAGCAGTACTTC. Translated: CSVDWGLKSYEQYF. The rearrangement uses TRBV29-1 and TRBJ2-7; a possible D gene is TRBD2 (6 bases). This CDR3 has 14 residues. V gave up 3 bases and J gave up 1 base, with 13 bases separating them. Germline V gene data show CDR1 as SQVTM and CDR2 as ANQGSEA.

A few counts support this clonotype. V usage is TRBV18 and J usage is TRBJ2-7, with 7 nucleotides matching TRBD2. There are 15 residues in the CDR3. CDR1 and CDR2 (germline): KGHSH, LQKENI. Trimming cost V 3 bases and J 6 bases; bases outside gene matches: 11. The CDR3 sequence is CASSPNPAGASEQYF. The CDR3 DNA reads TGTGCCAGCTCACCCAACCCGGCGGGAGCTTCCGAGCAGTACTTC.

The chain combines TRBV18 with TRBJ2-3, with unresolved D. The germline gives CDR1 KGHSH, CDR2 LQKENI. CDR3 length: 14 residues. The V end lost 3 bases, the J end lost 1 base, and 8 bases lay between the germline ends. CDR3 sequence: CASSPLPRTDTQYF. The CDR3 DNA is TGTGCCAGCTCACCGTTACCCCGCACAGATACGCAGTATTTT.

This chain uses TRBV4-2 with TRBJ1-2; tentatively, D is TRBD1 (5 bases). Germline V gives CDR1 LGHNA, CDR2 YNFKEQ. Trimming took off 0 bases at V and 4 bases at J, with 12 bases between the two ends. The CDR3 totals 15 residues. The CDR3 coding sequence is TGTGCCAGCAGCCAAGATTGGGGCTTAGGCTATGGCTACACCTTC. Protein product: CASSQDWGLGYGYTF.

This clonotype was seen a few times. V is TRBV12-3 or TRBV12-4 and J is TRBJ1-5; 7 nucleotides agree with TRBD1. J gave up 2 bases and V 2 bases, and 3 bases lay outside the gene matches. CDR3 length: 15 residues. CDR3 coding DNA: TGTGCCAGCAGTTTACAGGGGGGCGGCAATCAGCCCCAGCATTTT. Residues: CASSLQGGGNQPQHF.

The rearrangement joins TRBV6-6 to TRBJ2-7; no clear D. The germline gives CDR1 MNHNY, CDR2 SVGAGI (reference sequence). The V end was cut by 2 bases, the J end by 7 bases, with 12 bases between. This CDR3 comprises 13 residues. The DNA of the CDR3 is TGTGCCAGCAGTTACGGAATAGGAAGGGAGCAGTACTTC. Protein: CASSYGIGREQYF.

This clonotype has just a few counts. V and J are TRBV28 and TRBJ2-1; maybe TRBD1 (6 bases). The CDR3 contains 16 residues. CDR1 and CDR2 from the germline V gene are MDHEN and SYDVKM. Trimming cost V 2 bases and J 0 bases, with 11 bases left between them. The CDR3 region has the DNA TGTGCCAGCAGTTTAGAGGGGGTGGTCTCCTACAATGAGCAGTTCTTC. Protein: CASSLEGVVSYNEQFF.

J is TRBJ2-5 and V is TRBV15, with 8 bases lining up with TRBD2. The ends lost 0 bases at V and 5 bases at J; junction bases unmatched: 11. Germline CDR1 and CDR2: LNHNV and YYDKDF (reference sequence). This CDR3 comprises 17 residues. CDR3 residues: CATSRDRLREVRETQYF. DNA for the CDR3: TGTGCCACCAGCAGAGATCGACTGCGGGAGGTACGGGAGACCCAGTACTTC.

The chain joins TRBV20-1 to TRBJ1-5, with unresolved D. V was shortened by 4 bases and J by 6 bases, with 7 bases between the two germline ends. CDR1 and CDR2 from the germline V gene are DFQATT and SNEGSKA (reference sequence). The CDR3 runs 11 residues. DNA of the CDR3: TGCAGTGCTATAGACGGTCAGCCCCAGCATTTT. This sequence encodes CSAIDGQPQHF.

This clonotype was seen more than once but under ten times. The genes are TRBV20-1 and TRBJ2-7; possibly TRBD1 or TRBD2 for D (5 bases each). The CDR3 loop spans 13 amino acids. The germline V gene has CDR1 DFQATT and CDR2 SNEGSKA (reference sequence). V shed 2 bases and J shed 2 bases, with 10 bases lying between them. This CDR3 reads CSARRDQTYEQYF. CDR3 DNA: TGCAGTGCTAGAAGGGACCAGACCTACGAGCAGTACTTC.

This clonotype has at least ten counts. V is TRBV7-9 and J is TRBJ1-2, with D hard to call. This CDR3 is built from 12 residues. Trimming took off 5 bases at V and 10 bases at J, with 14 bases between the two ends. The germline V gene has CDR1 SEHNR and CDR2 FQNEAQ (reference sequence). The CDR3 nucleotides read TGTGCCAGCAGCGCAGATATCCGGCACTACACCTTC. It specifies CASSADIRHYTF.

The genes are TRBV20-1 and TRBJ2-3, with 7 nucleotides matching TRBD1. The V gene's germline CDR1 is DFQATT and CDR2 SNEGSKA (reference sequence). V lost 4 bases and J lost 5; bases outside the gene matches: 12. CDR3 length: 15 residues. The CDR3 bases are TGCAGTGCTATCATTAGACAGGGTCACATAGATACGCAGTATTTT. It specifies CSAIIRQGHIDTQYF.

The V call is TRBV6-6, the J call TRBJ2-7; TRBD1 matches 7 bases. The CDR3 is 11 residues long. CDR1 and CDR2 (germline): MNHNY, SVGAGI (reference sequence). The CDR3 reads CATGVSYEQYF. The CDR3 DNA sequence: TGTGCTACAGGGGTCTCCTACGAGCAGTACTTC.

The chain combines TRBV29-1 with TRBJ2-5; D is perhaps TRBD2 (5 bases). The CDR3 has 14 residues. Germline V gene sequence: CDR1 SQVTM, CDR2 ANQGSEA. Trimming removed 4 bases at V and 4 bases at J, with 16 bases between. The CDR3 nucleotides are TGCAGCGTTGTAGAGGGTTGGCACACAGAGACCCAGTACTTC. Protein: CSVVEGWHTETQYF.

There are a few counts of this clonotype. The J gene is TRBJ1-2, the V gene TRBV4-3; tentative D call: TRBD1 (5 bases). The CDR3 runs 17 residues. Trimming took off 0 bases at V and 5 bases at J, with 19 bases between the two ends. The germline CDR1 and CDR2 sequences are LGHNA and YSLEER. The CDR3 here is CASSQDSTRDSTYGYTF. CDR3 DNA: TGCGCCAGCAGCCAAGATAGTACTCGGGACTCTACGTATGGCTACACCTTC.

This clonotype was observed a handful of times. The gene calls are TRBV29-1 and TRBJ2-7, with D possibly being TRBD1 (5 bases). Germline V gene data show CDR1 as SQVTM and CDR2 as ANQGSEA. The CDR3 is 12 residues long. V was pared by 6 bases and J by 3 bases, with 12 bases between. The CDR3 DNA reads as TGCAGCGTAACAGGACAAGGCTACGAGCAGTACTTC. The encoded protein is CSVTGQGYEQYF.

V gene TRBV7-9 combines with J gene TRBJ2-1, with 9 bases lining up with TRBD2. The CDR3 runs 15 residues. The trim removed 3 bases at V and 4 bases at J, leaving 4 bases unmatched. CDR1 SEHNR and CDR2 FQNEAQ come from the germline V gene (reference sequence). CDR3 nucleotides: TGTGCCAGCAGCTTTGCAGCGGGAGGATACAATGAGCAGTTCTTC. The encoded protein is CASSFAAGGYNEQFF. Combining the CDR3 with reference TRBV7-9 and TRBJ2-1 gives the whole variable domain DTGVSQNPRHKITKRGQNVTFRCDPISEHNRLYWYRQTLGQGPEFLTYFQNEAQLEKSRLLSDRFSAERPKGSFSTLEIQRTEQGDSAMYLCASSFAAGGYNEQFFGPGTRLTVL.

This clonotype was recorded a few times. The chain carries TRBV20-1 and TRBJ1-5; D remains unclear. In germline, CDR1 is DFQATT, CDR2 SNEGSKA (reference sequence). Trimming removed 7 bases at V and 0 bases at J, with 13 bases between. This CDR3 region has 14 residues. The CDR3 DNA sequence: TGCAGTGGGATCGAAAACTATAGCAATCAGCCCCAGCATTTT. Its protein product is CSGIENYSNQPQHF.

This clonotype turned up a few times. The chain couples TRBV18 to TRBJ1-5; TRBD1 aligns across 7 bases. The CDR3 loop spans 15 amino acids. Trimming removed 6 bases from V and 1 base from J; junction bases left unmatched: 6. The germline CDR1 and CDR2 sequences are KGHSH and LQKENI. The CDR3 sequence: CASSEDRVSNQPQHF. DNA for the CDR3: TGTGCCAGCTCCGAAGACAGGGTGAGCAATCAGCCCCAGCATTTT.

For the CDR3, the DNA is TGTGCCAGCAGCTTCTTCCTTCAGGGGGCTTCTGGAAACACCATATATTTT. Translated, it gives CASSFFLQGASGNTIYF. V usage is TRBV7-9 and J usage is TRBJ1-3; 8 bases match TRBD1. The germline V gene encodes CDR1 SEHNR and CDR2 FQNEAQ (reference sequence). The V and J ends lost 3 bases and 1 base, in that order; junction bases with no gene match: 8. This CDR3 has 17 amino acids.